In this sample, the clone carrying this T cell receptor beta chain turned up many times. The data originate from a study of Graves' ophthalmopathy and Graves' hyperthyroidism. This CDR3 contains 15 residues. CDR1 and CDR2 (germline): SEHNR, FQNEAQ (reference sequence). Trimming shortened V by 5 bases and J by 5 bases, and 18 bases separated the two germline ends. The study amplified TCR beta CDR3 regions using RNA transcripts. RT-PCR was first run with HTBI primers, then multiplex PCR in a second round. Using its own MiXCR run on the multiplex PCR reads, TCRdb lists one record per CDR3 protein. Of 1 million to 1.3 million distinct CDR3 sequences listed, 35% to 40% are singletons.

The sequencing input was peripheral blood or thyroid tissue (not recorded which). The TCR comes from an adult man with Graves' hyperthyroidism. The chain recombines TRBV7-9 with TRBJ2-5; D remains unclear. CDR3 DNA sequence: TGTGCCAGCAGCCCACCGGGTACCCAAACGGAGACCCAGTACTTC. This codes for CASSPPGTQTETQYF.